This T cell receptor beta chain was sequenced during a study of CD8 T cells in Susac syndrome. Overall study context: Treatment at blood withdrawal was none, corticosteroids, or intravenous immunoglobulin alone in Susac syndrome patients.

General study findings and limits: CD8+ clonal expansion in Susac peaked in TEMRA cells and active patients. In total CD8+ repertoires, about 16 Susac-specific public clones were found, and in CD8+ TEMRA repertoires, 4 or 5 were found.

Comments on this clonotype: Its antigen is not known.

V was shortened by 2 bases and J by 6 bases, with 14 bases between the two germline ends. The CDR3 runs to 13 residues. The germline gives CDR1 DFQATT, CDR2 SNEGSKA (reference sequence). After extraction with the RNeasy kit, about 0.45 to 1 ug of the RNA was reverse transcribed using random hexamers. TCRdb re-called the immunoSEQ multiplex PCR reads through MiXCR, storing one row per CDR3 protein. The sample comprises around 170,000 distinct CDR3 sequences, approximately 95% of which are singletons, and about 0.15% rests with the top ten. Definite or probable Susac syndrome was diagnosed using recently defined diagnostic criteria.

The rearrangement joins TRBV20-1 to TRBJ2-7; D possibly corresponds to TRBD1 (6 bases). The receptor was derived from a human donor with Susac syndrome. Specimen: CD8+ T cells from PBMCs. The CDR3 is CSARKAGESEQYF. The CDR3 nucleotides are TGCAGTGCTAGAAAGGCAGGGGAAAGCGAGCAGTACTTC.